These T cell receptor beta chains were read from a single sample in a study of blood T cell repertoires in COVID-19. Generated by immunoSEQ multiplex PCR, the TCRdb table keeps only in-frame clones and is missing some. This table holds around 290,000 clones, 90% found once. Sequencing was carried out using PBMCs or T cells enriched from blood (not recorded which). Receptor source: a woman aged 25 to 39 who had recovered from COVID-19. CDR3s include the opening cysteine and the closing phenylalanine or tryptophan. The D gene is left open where the match is weak. For some rows the clone size is stated as once, few or many, or as a class when expanded; others skip it.

TRBD2 | TRBJ2-7 | TRBV30 | NA | TGTGCCTGGACAACGAGGGGAGGGACCGGCGAGCAGTACTTC | CAWTTRGGTGEQYF
TRBD1 | TRBJ1-2 | TRBV19 | few | TGTGCCAGTTTACGGGACAGGGGGCCCTATGGCTACACCTTC | CASLRDRGPYGYTF
TRBD1 | TRBJ1-6 | TRBV13 | NA | TGTGCCAGCACCGGACAGGGAAATATGGATTCACCCCTCCACTTT | CASTGQGNMDSPLHF
NA | TRBJ2-7 | TRBV7-9 | few | TGTGCCAGCAGCAAGAGCTCCTACGAGCAGTACTTC | CASSKSSYEQYF
TRBD1 | TRBJ1-2 | TRBV19 | NA | TGTGCCAGTAGTAGACCGGGACAGGGTAACGGCTACACCTTC | CASSRPGQGNGYTF
TRBD2 | TRBJ2-6 | TRBV10-3 | NA | TGTGCCATCAGTGAGACTAGCGGGACGTTCTCTGGGGCCAACGTCCTGACTTTC | CAISETSGTFSGANVLTF
TRBD1 | TRBJ2-1 | TRBV5-6 | NA | TGTGCCAGCAGCTCGGGACAGGGGGCCAATGAGCAGTTCTTC | CASSSGQGANEQFF
TRBD1 | TRBJ1-6 | TRBV6-5 | NA | TGTGCCAGCAGTTACTCGATAGACAGGGCCAGTTCACCCCTCCACTTT | CASSYSIDRASSPLHF
NA | TRBJ1-4 | TRBV5-1 | NA | TGCGCCAGCAGTTCAGGGAATAATGAAAAACTGTTTTTT | CASSSGNNEKLFF
TRBD1 | TRBJ1-4 | TRBV5-1 | few | TGCGCCAGCAGCTTACTGGGACAGGTTAATGAAAAACTGTTTTTT | CASSLLGQVNEKLFF
TRBD2 | TRBJ2-1 | TRBV10-3 | NA | TGTGCCATCAGACCAGGACTAGCGGGGAATGAGCAGTTCTTC | CAIRPGLAGNEQFF
NA | TRBJ1-6 | TRBV19 | NA | TGTGCCAGTAATGGGGTCAGGGGTAATTCACCCCTCCACTTT | CASNGVRGNSPLHF
NA | TRBJ2-3 | TRBV15 | NA | TGTGCCACCAGCCAAAGGCGGGCCGACACAGATACGCAGTATTTT | CATSQRRADTDTQYF
TRBD2 | TRBJ2-1 | TRBV19 | NA | TGTGCCAGTAGTATATTAGCGGGAGGCGAGCAGTTCTTC | CASSILAGGEQFF
TRBD2 | TRBJ2-2 | TRBV12-3/TRBV12-4 | NA | TGTGCCACCCCAGGAACTAGCGCCGGGGAGCTGTTTTTT | CATPGTSAGELFF
NA | TRBJ2-5 | TRBV28 | NA | TGTGCCAGCAGTTTGACATCCGAGACCCAGTACTTC | CASSLTSETQYF
TRBD2 | TRBJ2-1 | TRBV5-1 | NA | TGCGCCAGCAGCTACCCCGGGACTAGCGGCATCAATGAGCAGTTCTTC | CASSYPGTSGINEQFF
NA | TRBJ2-3 | TRBV5-8 | NA | TGTGCCAGCAGCTCTCTCAGGGGCACAGATACGCAGTATTTT | CASSSLRGTDTQYF
TRBD1 | TRBJ2-5 | TRBV28 | NA | TGTGCCAGCAGTCTTTCCCGGGACAGGAACCAGTACTTC | CASSLSRDRNQYF
NA | TRBJ1-6 | TRBV9 | NA | TGTGCCAGCAGCGCACCGGGGGGAGCGAATTCACCCCTCCACTTT | CASSAPGGANSPLHF
TRBD2 | TRBJ2-3 | TRBV5-1 | NA | TGCGCCAGCAGCTCTTGGTTATCTTCTAGCGGATACACAGATACGCAGTATTTT | CASSSWLSSSGYTDTQYF
NA | TRBJ2-5 | TRBV29-1 | NA | TGCAGCGTTGAAATGTCAGGGGCCGAGTTGGAGACCCAGTACTTC | CSVEMSGAELETQYF
TRBD1 | TRBJ2-7 | TRBV3-1/TRBV3-2 | NA | TGTGCCAGCAGCCAAGTTACCCCAGGGGGCTACTCCTACGAGCAGTACTTC | CASSQVTPGGYSYEQYF
NA | TRBJ1-4 | TRBV4-1 | NA | TGCGCCAGCAGCCAAGAGAGGGGGAATGAAAAACTGTTTTTT | CASSQERGNEKLFF
NA | TRBJ2-1 | TRBV29-1 | NA | TGCAGCGTCGTAAGCGGGTCCTCCTACAATGAGCAGTTCTTC | CSVVSGSSYNEQFF
TRBD2 | TRBJ2-1 | TRBV29-1 | NA | TGCAGCGTTGAAGGATCCCTAGCGGGGTACAATGAGCAGTTCTTC | CSVEGSLAGYNEQFF
NA | TRBJ2-7 | TRBV10-1 | few | TGCGCCAGCAGCGTCCAAGACAGCAGCTCCTACGAGCAGTACTTC | CASSVQDSSSYEQYF
TRBD1 | TRBJ1-2 | TRBV5-6 | NA | TGTGCCAGCAGCCCATGGGGGACAGCTAACTATGGCTACACCTTC | CASSPWGTANYGYTF
TRBD1 | TRBJ1-6 | TRBV7-8 | NA | TGTGCCAGCAGCTTAGGGACAGGGAATTCACCCCTCCACTTT | CASSLGTGNSPLHF
NA | TRBJ2-2 | TRBV18 | NA | TGTGCCAGCTCTCCCGACAGGGGCGCTCTAGCGGACACCGGGGAGCTGTTTTTT | CASSPDRGALADTGELFF
NA | TRBJ1-1 | TRBV19 | NA | TGTGCCAGTAGTATAGTAGGCGGGAGCACTGAAGCTTTCTTT | CASSIVGGSTEAFF
TRBD1 | TRBJ1-2 | TRBV7-2 | NA | TGTGCCAGCAGCCTGAGTATGACAGGGCTTGGCTACACCTTC | CASSLSMTGLGYTF
NA | TRBJ1-6 | TRBV9 | NA | TGTGCCAGCAGGTCTTTAAATTCACCCCTCCACTTT | CASRSLNSPLHF
TRBD2 | TRBJ2-7 | TRBV7-9 | few | TGTGCCAGCAGCTTAGGACTAGCGGGAGAATACTCCTACGAGCAGTACTTC | CASSLGLAGEYSYEQYF
NA | TRBJ1-2 | TRBV6-1 | NA | TGTGCCAGCAGTGAGAGATTGGGGGGGGCCCAGAGGACCTCTAACTATGGCTACACCTTC | CASSERLGGAQRTSNYGYTF
NA | TRBJ2-3 | TRBV7-3 | NA | TGTGCCAGCAGCTTAATGGCGGTTGCAGATACGCAGTATTTT | CASSLMAVADTQYF
NA | TRBJ1-5 | TRBV6-1 | NA | TGTGCCAGCAGTGAGGGGCTAGTGGGCAATCAGCCCCAGCATTTT | CASSEGLVGNQPQHF
TRBD1 | TRBJ2-3 | TRBV10-2 | NA | TGCGCCAGCTGCCGACAGGGAGGCACAGATACGCAGTATTTT | CASCRQGGTDTQYF
TRBD2 | TRBJ2-2 | TRBV25-1 | NA | TGTGCCAGCAGTGAATACGGCGGGGGACGCAGGACCGGGGAGCTGTTTTTT | CASSEYGGGRRTGELFF
NA | TRBJ1-1 | TRBV24-1 | NA | TGTGCCACCAGTGATCATAGGGGGACTGAAGCTTTCTTT | CATSDHRGTEAFF
TRBD1 | TRBJ1-2 | TRBV7-2 | NA | TGTGCCAGCAGCCCCACGGGGACAGGGGTTTCGTATGGCTACACCTTC | CASSPTGTGVSYGYTF
TRBD2 | TRBJ2-3 | TRBV19 | once | TGTGCCAGTAGTATTGTTGCGGGAGGGTGGACAGATACGCAGTATTTT | CASSIVAGGWTDTQYF
NA | TRBJ2-2 | TRBV9 | NA | TGTGCCAGCAGCGATGGGGCGAATAGGAGAGTTCCCGGGGAGCTGTTTTTT | CASSDGANRRVPGELFF
NA | TRBJ1-3 | TRBV21-1 | NA | TGTGCCAGCACCGGGACAGGGGGAATAAACACCATATATTTT | CASTGTGGINTIYF
TRBD2 | TRBJ2-3 | TRBV27 | NA | TGTGCCAGCAGTTCCCACCAATTAGCGGGAGTAGGAGATACGCAGTATTTT | CASSSHQLAGVGDTQYF
TRBD1 | TRBJ1-5 | TRBV30 | NA | TGTGCCTTCGGACAGGGAGGCAATCAGCCCCAGCATTTT | CAFGQGGNQPQHF
TRBD1 | TRBJ1-2 | TRBV7-9 | NA | TGTGCCAGCAGCCTAGACGAAAACAGGGGCTCGGGTGGCTACACCTTC | CASSLDENRGSGGYTF
NA | TRBJ2-5 | TRBV11-2 | NA | TGTGCCAGCAGCCCGCCGGGAGCGGAGACCCAGTACTTC | CASSPPGAETQYF
NA | TRBJ2-5 | TRBV27 | once | TGTGCCAGCAAGGGGAGTGGCTTGGGGGGAGAGACCCAGTACTTC | CASKGSGLGGETQYF
NA | TRBJ2-3 | TRBV28 | NA | TGTGCCAGCCGGAGCTTGGAGAGAGATACGCAGTATTTT | CASRSLERDTQYF
TRBD1 | TRBJ2-3 | TRBV5-6 | NA | TGTGCCAGCAGCCAGGGACAGGGTGGCACAGATACGCAGTATTTT | CASSQGQGGTDTQYF
NA | TRBJ1-4 | TRBV2 | NA | TGTGCCAGCAGATCGACAGTCCTCGAGGAAAAACTGTTTTTT | CASRSTVLEEKLFF
NA | TRBJ1-2 | TRBV6-2/TRBV6-3 | NA | TGTGCCAGCAGTTCCCCGCCCGGACAGACCCCCTCGGATGGCTACACCTTC | CASSSPPGQTPSDGYTF
NA | TRBJ1-4 | TRBV7-2 | NA | TGTGCCAGCAGCTCCCACGGGACAACAAATGAAAAACTGTTTTTT | CASSSHGTTNEKLFF
NA | TRBJ2-5 | TRBV18 | NA | TGTGCCAGCTCACCGGCAGGTTCGCAAGAGACCCAGTACTTC | CASSPAGSQETQYF
TRBD2 | TRBJ2-5 | TRBV6-4 | NA | TGTGCCAGCAGTGACTCATGCGGGGCACTAGCGGGAGAAGAGACCCAGTACTTC | CASSDSCGALAGEETQYF
NA | TRBJ1-1 | TRBV11-2 | NA | TGTGCCAGCAGCAGGGGGACGCTTGGGACTGAAGCTTTCTTT | CASSRGTLGTEAFF
TRBD2 | TRBJ2-7 | TRBV7-2 | NA | TGTGCCAGCAGCCCTAGGACTAGCGGTTACGAGCAGTACTTC | CASSPRTSGYEQYF